Below are 26 T cell receptor beta chains sequenced from a single sample in a study of STAT5B mutations in CD4+ large granular lymphocyte leukemia. Some clones are missing from TCRdb's copy, which holds only in-frame ones; the method was immunoSEQ multiplex PCR. The sample records 35,000 to 40,000 clones, over 70% being singletons. Sequenced material: CD4+ T cells from blood buffy coats. Every receptor here comes from a human donor in good health.

The chain is built from TRBV7-2 and TRBJ1-2, with D unclear. The CDR3 consists of 15 residues. V was clipped by 0 bases and J by 3 bases, with 11 bases between them. Germline CDR1 reads SGHTA; CDR2 reads FQGNSA. The CDR3 DNA follows: TGTGCCAGCAGCTTAGCGCGCGCGGCTGACTATGGCTACACCTTC. Translated: CASSLARAADYGYTF.

The V call is TRBV14, the J call TRBJ2-7; no clear D gene. This CDR3 has 13 residues. V gave up 0 bases and J gave up 0 bases, with 3 bases separating them. CDR1 SGHDN and CDR2 FVKESK come from the germline V gene. The CDR3 DNA reads as TGTGCCAGCAGCCAAGACGGCTCCTACGAGCAGTACTTC. Translating it yields CASSQDGSYEQYF.

On this clone itself: This sample also contains other DNA sequences that code for the same CDR3. This chain connects TRBV5-1 to TRBJ2-3, with no clear D. V was pared by 4 bases and J by 2 bases, with 14 bases between. The germline CDR1 and CDR2 sequences are SGHRS and YFSETQ. The CDR3 has 15 amino acids. The CDR3 spells CASSPVRGITDTQYF. The CDR3 region has the DNA TGCGCCAGCAGCCCCGTTAGAGGAATCACAGATACGCAGTATTTT.

The chain employs TRBV25-1 and TRBJ1-2; the D is unclear. The CDR3 loop spans 13 amino acids. Germline lookup yields CDR1 MGHDK and CDR2 SYGVNS. Trimming shortened V by 4 bases and J by 0 bases, and 6 bases separated the two germline ends. The CDR3 region is CASSADTNYGYTF. The CDR3 nucleotides read TGTGCCAGCAGTGCTGACACTAACTATGGCTACACCTTC.

This chain uses TRBV16 with TRBJ2-7, with D possibly matching TRBD2 (6 bases). This CDR3 is built from 14 residues. V was pared by 1 base and J by 2 bases, with 9 bases between. CDR1 is KGHSY, CDR2 FQNENV, per germline. The CDR3 region has the DNA TGTGCCAGCAGCCAATTTTCGGGGGCCTACGAGCAGTACTTC. Translated: CASSQFSGAYEQYF.

The V gene is TRBV7-2, the J gene TRBJ1-2; D might be TRBD1 (5 bases). Germline V gives CDR1 SGHTA, CDR2 FQGNSA. The V and J ends lost 5 bases and 2 bases respectively, with 15 bases between them. The CDR3 has 15 residues. The CDR3 region is CASSQHVNRNYGYTF. The CDR3 bases are TGTGCCAGCAGCCAGCACGTAAACAGGAACTATGGCTACACCTTC. Variable domain in full (rest from reference TRBV7-2 and TRBJ1-2): GAGVSQSPSNKVTEKGKDVELRCDPISGHTALYWYRQSLGQGLEFLIYFQGNSAPDKSGLPSDRFSAERTGGSVSTLTIQRTQQEDSAVYLCASSQHVNRNYGYTFGSGTRLTVV.

This chain joins TRBV10-3 and TRBJ2-5; 9 bases fit TRBD2. There are 15 residues in the CDR3. The junction had 9 bases not matched to a gene; V was cut back by 6 bases and J by 4 bases. Germline V gives CDR1 ENHRY, CDR2 SYGVKD. CDR3 protein: CAISQPLAGSETQYF. The CDR3 bases are TGTGCCATCAGCCAACCCCTAGCGGGATCAGAGACCCAGTACTTC.

This clone appeared once. The CDR3 DNA sequence: TGTGCCAGCAGCTTATCCTACTCGGAGACCCAGTACTTC. Translating it yields CASSLSYSETQYF. This rearrangement joins TRBV7-6 to TRBJ2-5; D is uncertain. V lost 2 bases and J 5 bases, leaving 9 bases between the germline ends. This CDR3 contains 13 residues. Germline CDR1 is SGHVS and CDR2 is FNYEAQ.

V is TRBV10-3 and J is TRBJ2-1; D ambiguous. Germline values: CDR1 ENHRY, CDR2 SYGVKD. V was cut by 8 bases and J by 7 bases, with 15 bases left in between. This CDR3 is 13 amino acids long. The CDR3 reads CAIASGAANEQFF. The CDR3 DNA follows: TGTGCCATCGCGTCAGGAGCAGCTAATGAGCAGTTCTTC.

The gene calls are TRBV28 and TRBJ2-5; D call uncertain. Germline lookup yields CDR1 MDHEN and CDR2 SYDVKM. CDR3 length: 14 residues. V was trimmed by 3 bases and J by 2 bases, leaving 10 bases between them. The CDR3 DNA is TGTGCCAGCAGTTTCCCCCCGACACAAGAGACCCAGTACTTC. Translating it yields CASSFPPTQETQYF.

V is TRBV7-3 and J is TRBJ2-1; 10 bases agree with TRBD1. CDR1 and CDR2 (germline): SGHTA, FQGTGA. CDR3 size: 17 residues. V shed 3 bases and J 2 bases; nucleotides not matched to a gene: 7. The CDR3 DNA is TGTGCCAGCAGCTTCCGTGGCGGGACAGGGGCCTACAATGAGCAGTTCTTC. It yields the protein CASSFRGGTGAYNEQFF.

The gene calls are TRBV7-2 and TRBJ2-3; TRBD2 matches at 9 bases. With V trimmed by 5 bases and J by 2 bases, 11 bases remained unmatched. The germline V gene encodes CDR1 SGHTA and CDR2 FQGNSA. This CDR3 contains 17 residues. The CDR3 loop is CASSGQASGTYTDTQYF. The CDR3 DNA follows: TGTGCCAGCAGCGGACAGGCTAGCGGGACCTACACAGATACGCAGTATTTT.

The chain employs TRBV5-1 and TRBJ2-1; the D is unclear. There are 13 residues in the CDR3. Germline CDR1 SGHRS, CDR2 YFSETQ. V was pared by 0 bases and J by 4 bases, with 5 bases between. The CDR3 sequence: CASSLASYNEQFF. CDR3 bases: TGCGCCAGCAGCTTGGCTAGTTACAATGAGCAGTTCTTC.

This clone came up once. The genes are TRBV5-6 and TRBJ2-7; 10 bases are shared with TRBD1. The V segment lost 4 bases and the J segment 3 bases; nucleotides outside the gene matches: 4. Looked up from germline, CDR1 is SGHDT and CDR2 is YYEEEE. This CDR3 region has 14 residues. Here the CDR3 DNA reads TGTGCCAGCAGCAAGAGGACAGGGGGCTACGAGCAGTACTTC. Protein product: CASSKRTGGYEQYF.

The chain joins TRBV11-1 to TRBJ2-5; D possibly corresponds to TRBD2 (6 bases). The CDR3 has 15 residues. Deletions cut 1 base from V and 4 bases from J, with 13 bases between. Per the germline V gene, CDR1 is SGHAT and CDR2 is FQDESV (reference sequence). The CDR3 spells CASSLGRLVRETQYF. The CDR3 DNA sequence: TGTGCCAGCAGCTTAGGGAGACTAGTGAGAGAGACCCAGTACTTC. The whole variable domain, filled in from reference TRBV11-1 and TRBJ2-5, reads EAEVAQSPRYKITEKSQAVAFWCDPISGHATLYWYRQILGQGPELLVQFQDESVVDDSQLPKDRFSAERLKGVDSTLKIQPAELGDSAMYLCASSLGRLVRETQYFGPGTRLLVL.

This CDR3 is CASGLVLWDRFYQPQHF. The CDR3, as DNA: TGTGCTAGTGGTTTGGTCCTTTGGGACAGGTTCTATCAGCCCCAGCATTTT. J is TRBJ1-5 and V is TRBV12-5, with 8 bases identical to TRBD1. The germline CDR1 and CDR2 sequences are LGHNT and FRNRAP. With V trimmed by 0 bases and J by 5 bases, 9 bases remained unmatched. This CDR3 spans 17 amino acids.

The chain employs TRBV5-6 and TRBJ1-1; D gene uncertain. This CDR3 contains 16 residues. CDR1 is SGHDT and CDR2 is YYEEEE in the germline V gene. V lost 4 bases, J lost 2 bases, and 18 bases lay in between. CDR3 coding DNA: TGTGCCAGCAGCCCGGTGGCGTGGGTGCCCAACACTGAAGCTTTCTTT. Amino acid sequence: CASSPVAWVPNTEAFF.

The rearrangement uses TRBV7-2 and TRBJ1-2; D perhaps matches TRBD1 (5 bases). Trimming pared 1 base from V and 2 bases from J, leaving 11 bases between. The CDR3 sequence is 15 residues long. Per germline, CDR1 SGHTA and CDR2 FQGNSA. Written as DNA, the CDR3 is TGTGCCAGCAGCTTAGATTCGGGGCGAAACTATGGCTACACCTTC. This codes for CASSLDSGRNYGYTF.

The chain employs TRBV6-4 and TRBJ1-2; 7 bases align to TRBD1. Germline V gives CDR1 MRHNA, CDR2 SNTAGT. The V and J ends lost 8 bases and 2 bases, in that order; junction bases with no gene match: 11. This CDR3 is 15 amino acids long. CDR3 protein: CASRSQTGDNYGYTF. CDR3 bases: TGTGCCAGCCGCTCTCAAACAGGGGACAACTATGGCTACACCTTC.

The genes are TRBV2 and TRBJ1-5; 7 bases agree with TRBD1. The CDR3 spans 14 residues. The V and J ends lost 5 bases and 7 bases, in that order; junction bases with no gene match: 8. Germline CDR1 and CDR2: SNHLY and FYNNEI. CDR3 DNA sequence: TGTGCCAGCAGTAGACAGGGCTTGGCGCAGCCCCAGCATTTT. Its protein is CASSRQGLAQPQHF.

This chain links TRBV29-1 with TRBJ2-5; D is unclear. The CDR3 consists of 11 residues. Trimming left V 3 bases short and J 4 bases short, with 6 bases between. Germline V gives CDR1 SQVTM, CDR2 ANQGSEA. CDR3 in amino acids: CSVETRETQYF. The CDR3 nucleotides are TGCAGCGTTGAGACGCGAGAGACCCAGTACTTC. The whole variable domain, remainder taken from reference TRBV29-1 and TRBJ2-5, is SAVISQKPSRDICQRGTSLTIQCQVDSQVTMMFWYRQQPGQSLTLIATANQGSEATYESGFVIDKFPISRPNLTFSTLTVSNMSPEDSSIYLCSVETRETQYFGPGTRLLVL.

This chain links TRBV2 with TRBJ2-7; 8 bases are shared with TRBD1. The germline V gene has CDR1 SNHLY and CDR2 FYNNEI. The CDR3 has 13 amino acids. With 5 bases clipped from V and 7 bases from J, the junction kept 7 bases outside the gene matches. The CDR3 DNA follows: TGTGCCAGCAGTACGGACAGGGTTCGGGAGCAGTACTTC. This encodes CASSTDRVREQYF.

The CDR3 bases are TGTGCCAGCAGTTACGGGGGGACCTTCAATCAGCCCCAGCATTTT. Its translation is CASSYGGTFNQPQHF. The rearrangement links TRBV6-6 to TRBJ1-5; TRBD1 is a possible D gene (5 bases). CDR3 length equals 15 residues. Between the trimmed V and J ends, which lost 2 bases and 3 bases, there was a span of 11 bases. Per the germline V gene, CDR1 is MNHNY and CDR2 is SVGAGI (reference sequence).

V and J are TRBV4-3 and TRBJ2-2; D possibly uses TRBD1 or TRBD2 (6 bases each). There are 17 residues in the CDR3. Looked up from germline, CDR1 is LGHNA and CDR2 is YSLEER. V was shortened by 0 bases and J by 6 bases, with 17 bases between the two germline ends. CDR3 sequence: CASSQEGGSGSAGELFF. CDR3 bases: TGCGCCAGCAGCCAAGAAGGGGGGAGTGGATCGGCCGGGGAGCTGTTTTTT.

This chain uses TRBV2 with TRBJ1-5; 7 bases align to TRBD1. From germline, CDR1 is SNHLY and CDR2 FYNNEI. V shed 5 bases, J shed 3 bases, and the junction held 4 bases outside the gene matches. The CDR3 is 14 amino acids. The CDR3 is CASSTGDYNQPQHF. CDR3 nucleotide sequence: TGTGCCAGCAGTACAGGGGACTACAATCAGCCCCAGCATTTT. The complete variable domain, with remaining parts taken from reference TRBV2 and TRBJ1-5, reads EPEVTQTPSHQVTQMGQEVILRCVPISNHLYFYWYRQILGQKVEFLVSFYNNEISEKSEIFDDQFSVERPDGSNFTLKIRSTKLEDSAMYFCASSTGDYNQPQHFGDGTRLSIL.

In its sample, this clone was seen a few times. V and J are TRBV9 and TRBJ2-7, with D perhaps given as TRBD1 or TRBD2 (5 bases each). The V gene lost 0 bases and the J gene lost 3 bases, with 10 bases spanning the gap. The CDR3 is 14 residues long. Germline CDR1 and CDR2: SGDLS and YYNGEE. The CDR3 loop is CASSVEQRGYEQYF. The CDR3 nucleotides read TGTGCCAGCAGCGTAGAACAGAGGGGCTACGAGCAGTACTTC. Full variable domain (outside the CDR3, taken from reference TRBV9 and TRBJ2-7): DSGVTQTPKHLITATGQRVTLRCSPRSGDLSVYWYQQSLDQGLQFLIQYYNGEERAKGNILERFSAQQFPDLHSELNLSSLELGDSALYFCASSVEQRGYEQYFGPGTRLTVT.